This record looks at one T cell receptor beta chain sequence and its context. Here immunoSEQ multiplex PCR was the method, and the copy in TCRdb shows in-frame clones only, minus some. This table holds 230,000 or so clones, 70% to 90% found once. This record comes from a study of blood T cell repertoires in COVID-19. On the study more broadly: Samples representing acute and convalescent COVID-19 were sourced from the United States, Italy and Spain.

Participants were aged about 18 to 100 years from roughly 25 US areas. The CDR3 runs to 18 residues. Trimming took off 2 bases at V and 0 bases at J, with 14 bases between the two ends. Germline V lookup: CDR1 MDHEN, CDR2 SYDVKM. The sequence was obtained from a woman aged 45-65 years who had been exposed to COVID-19. Sequenced: PBMCs or T cells enriched from blood (not recorded which). The V and J genes are TRBV28 and TRBJ1-6; D is perhaps TRBD1 (6 bases). This CDR3 is CASSLPDRLSSYNSPLHF. DNA of the CDR3: TGTGCCAGCAGTTTACCTGACAGGCTTAGCTCCTATAATTCACCCCTCCACTTT. Full variable domain (remainder filled in from reference TRBV28 and TRBJ1-6): DVKVTQSSRYLVKRTGEKVFLECVQDMDHENMFWYRQDPGLGLRLIYFSYDVKMKEKGDIPEGYSVSREKKERFSLILESASTNQTSMYLCASSLPDRLSSYNSPLHFGNGTRLTVT.